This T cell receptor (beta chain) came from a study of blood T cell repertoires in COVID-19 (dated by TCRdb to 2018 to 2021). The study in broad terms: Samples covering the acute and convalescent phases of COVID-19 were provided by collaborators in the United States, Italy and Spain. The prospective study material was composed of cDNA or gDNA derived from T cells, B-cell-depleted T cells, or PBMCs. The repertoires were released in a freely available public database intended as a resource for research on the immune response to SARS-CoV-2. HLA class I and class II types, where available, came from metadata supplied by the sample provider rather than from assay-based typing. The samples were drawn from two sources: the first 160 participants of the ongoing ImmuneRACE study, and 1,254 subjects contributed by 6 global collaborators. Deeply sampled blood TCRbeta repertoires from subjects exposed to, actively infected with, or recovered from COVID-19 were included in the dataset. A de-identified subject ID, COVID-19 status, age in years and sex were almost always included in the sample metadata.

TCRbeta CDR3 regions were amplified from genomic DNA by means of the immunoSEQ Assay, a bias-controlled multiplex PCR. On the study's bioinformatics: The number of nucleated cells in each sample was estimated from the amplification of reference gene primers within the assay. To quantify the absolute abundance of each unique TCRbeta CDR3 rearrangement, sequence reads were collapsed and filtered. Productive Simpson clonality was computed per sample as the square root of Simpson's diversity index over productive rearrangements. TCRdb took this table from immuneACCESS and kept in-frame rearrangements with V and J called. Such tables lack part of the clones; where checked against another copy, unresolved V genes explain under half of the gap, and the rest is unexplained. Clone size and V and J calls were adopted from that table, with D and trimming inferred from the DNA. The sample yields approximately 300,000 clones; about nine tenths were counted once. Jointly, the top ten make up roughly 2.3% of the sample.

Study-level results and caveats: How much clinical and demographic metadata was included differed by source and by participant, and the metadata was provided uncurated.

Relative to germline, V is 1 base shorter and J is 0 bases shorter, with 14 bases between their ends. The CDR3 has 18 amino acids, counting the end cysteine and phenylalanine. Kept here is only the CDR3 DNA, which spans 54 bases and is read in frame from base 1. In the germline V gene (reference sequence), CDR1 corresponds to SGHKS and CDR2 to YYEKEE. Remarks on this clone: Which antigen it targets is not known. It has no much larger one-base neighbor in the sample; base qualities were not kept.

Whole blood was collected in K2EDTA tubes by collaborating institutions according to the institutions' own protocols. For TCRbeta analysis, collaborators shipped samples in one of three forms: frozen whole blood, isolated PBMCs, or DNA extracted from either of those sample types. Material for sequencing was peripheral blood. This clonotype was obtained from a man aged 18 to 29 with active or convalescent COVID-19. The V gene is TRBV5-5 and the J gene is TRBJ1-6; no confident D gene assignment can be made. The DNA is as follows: TGTGCCAGCAGCTTGCGGCAGCGCCCGAGCTCCTATAATTCACCCCTCCACTTT. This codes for CASSLRQRPSSYNSPLHF.